These 20 T cell receptor beta chains were all obtained from the same sample, sequenced in a study of shared clonotypes between healthy human individuals. This table comes from immunoSEQ multiplex PCR, and its TCRdb copy is limited to in-frame clones, with some not included. The data show some 2,500,000 clones, with 93% seen just once and around 0.4% held by the top ten. Material for sequencing was naive CD4+ T cells from PBMCs. Regarding subset: CD45RA+ positively selected. All receptors derive from a man aged 18-30 years in good health. Some clones in this sample may be carry-over from other donors' samples.

The rearrangement joins TRBV5-4 to TRBJ2-1; 7 bases map to TRBD1. The CDR3 totals 15 residues. The trim removed 5 bases at V and 6 bases at J, leaving 11 bases unmatched. Germline V gene data show CDR1 as SGHNT and CDR2 as YYREEE (reference sequence). In DNA form, the CDR3 reads TGTGCCAGCAGAGAGACCGGGACAGAGATCAATGAGCAGTTCTTC. Residues: CASRETGTEINEQFF.

The chain has TRBV30 and TRBJ1-1; possibly TRBD1 for D (5 bases). CDR1 is GTSNPN, CDR2 SVGIG, per germline (reference sequence). The CDR3 covers 13 residues. The V end was cut by 1 base, the J end by 1 base, with 7 bases between. The CDR3 DNA reads as TGTGCCTGGAGTGGGGACGGGAACACTGAAGCTTTCTTT. This codes for CAWSGDGNTEAFF.

This chain uses TRBV28 with TRBJ2-7; 8 positions agree with TRBD2. CDR3 length: 17 amino acids. Germline V gene data show CDR1 as MDHEN and CDR2 as SYDVKM. The V and J ends lost 5 bases and 7 bases, in that order; junction bases with no gene match: 19. CDR3 loop: CASSLTRGSGIVREQYF. CDR3 nucleotide sequence: TGTGCCAGCAGTCTTACTCGGGGTAGCGGGATAGTTCGGGAGCAGTACTTC.

This chain joins TRBV6-1 and TRBJ1-2; D is possibly TRBD1 (5 bases). The CDR3 loop spans 14 amino acids. V lost 5 bases and J 3 bases, leaving 13 bases between the germline ends. CDR1 MNHNS and CDR2 SASEGT come from the germline V gene. The CDR3 DNA sequence: TGTGCCAGCAGTTCCGGGACGGACCACTATGGCTACACCTTC. This encodes CASSSGTDHYGYTF.

This chain uses TRBV7-2 with TRBJ1-5, with a weak D call TRBD1 (5 bases). Germline loops: CDR1 SGHTA, CDR2 FQGNSA. V was cut by 0 bases and J by 2 bases, with 23 bases left in between. The CDR3 is made up of 20 amino acids. The CDR3 here is CASSLAWDGNVDYRNQPQHF. CDR3 in DNA: TGTGCCAGCAGCTTAGCCTGGGACGGAAACGTGGACTATCGCAATCAGCCCCAGCATTTT.

The chain has TRBV6-5 and TRBJ1-1; no firm D call. The V gene lost 5 bases and the J gene lost 8 bases, with 15 bases spanning the gap. This CDR3 has 13 amino acids. Germline V gene lookup returns CDR1 MNHEY and CDR2 SVGAGI. The CDR3 is CASSQVWAAEAFF. CDR3 bases: TGTGCCAGCAGTCAAGTATGGGCCGCCGAAGCTTTCTTT.

This clone occurred a few times. This chain connects TRBV6-6 to TRBJ1-5; D unresolved. V was cut by 6 bases and J by 4 bases, with 13 bases left in between. Germline loops: CDR1 MNHNY, CDR2 SVGAGI (reference sequence). The CDR3 length is 14 residues. For the CDR3, the DNA is TGTGCCAGCAGCCTATTAGGACTTAATCAGCCCCAGCATTTT. It translates to CASSLLGLNQPQHF.

The chain uses TRBV4-1 and TRBJ1-4, with D unclear. CDR1 is MGHRA, CDR2 YSYEKL, per germline. The CDR3 loop spans 19 amino acids. Trimming shortened V by 2 bases and J by 6 bases, and 25 bases separated the two germline ends. The CDR3 loop reads CASSQFFYVGRPGDEKLFF. The CDR3 DNA reads as TGCGCCAGCAGCCAATTCTTCTATGTCGGGAGGCCTGGAGATGAAAAACTGTTTTTT.

The chain recombines TRBV7-9 with TRBJ2-4; a weak D match, TRBD2 (5 bases). Between the trimmed V and J ends, which lost 6 bases and 5 bases, there was a span of 14 bases. The CDR3 runs 14 residues. Germline assignment: CDR1 SEHNR and CDR2 FQNEAQ (reference sequence). The CDR3 sequence is CASSPLWRENIQYF. Written as DNA, the CDR3 is TGTGCCAGCAGTCCTCTCTGGCGGGAAAACATTCAGTACTTC.

The rearrangement links TRBV5-6 to TRBJ2-3; 8 bases agree with TRBD1. Germline trimming cut 1 base from V and 5 bases from J; bases unmatched to any gene: 9. Germline CDR1 SGHDT, CDR2 YYEEEE. The CDR3 loop spans 16 amino acids. The CDR3 is CASSLLGDRRGDTQYF. In DNA, the CDR3 is TGTGCCAGCAGCTTGCTTGGGGACAGGAGGGGAGATACGCAGTATTTT.

The J gene is TRBJ1-1, the V gene TRBV7-2; no reliable D call. Germline CDR1 SGHTA, CDR2 FQGNSA. With 4 bases removed from V and 6 bases from J, the gap between germline ends came to 27 bases. CDR3 length: 18 residues. The CDR3 spells CASSSLVIGSASRAEAFF. In nucleotides, the CDR3 is TGTGCCAGCAGCTCTTTGGTGATTGGTTCCGCCTCGAGGGCTGAAGCTTTCTTT.

CDR3 in DNA: TGTGCCAGCAGCGGACGGGCAGCGGTCACCTACAATGAGCAGTTCTTC. It specifies CASSGRAAVTYNEQFF. V gene TRBV4-2 combines with J gene TRBJ2-1, with a possible D match to TRBD2 (5 bases). This CDR3 is 16 amino acids long. Germline loops: CDR1 LGHNA, CDR2 YNFKEQ. V lost 5 bases and J lost 2, with 16 bases in between.

The chain couples TRBV4-1 to TRBJ2-7; 7 bases agree with TRBD2. The CDR3 spans 16 residues. The germline V gene encodes CDR1 MGHRA and CDR2 YSYEKL. The V and J ends lost 0 bases and 9 bases, in that order; junction bases with no gene match: 14. CDR3 in amino acids: CASSQDGRGGRAVQYF. CDR3 nucleotide sequence: TGCGCCAGCAGCCAAGACGGTCGGGGCGGGAGAGCGGTGCAGTACTTC.

This chain connects TRBV11-2 to TRBJ2-4; 8 nucleotides match TRBD1. This CDR3 region has 18 residues. CDR1 and CDR2 (germline): SGHAT, FQNNGV. Trimming at V came to 0 bases and at J to 3 bases, leaving 10 bases not matched to a gene. CDR3 region: CASSLEGRQGARKNIQYF. CDR3 nucleotides: TGTGCCAGCAGCTTAGAGGGTCGGCAGGGGGCTCGCAAAAACATTCAGTACTTC. Using reference TRBV11-2 and TRBJ2-4 for the parts outside the CDR3, the full variable domain is EAGVAQSPRYKIIEKRQSVAFWCNPISGHATLYWYQQILGQGPKLLIQFQNNGVVDDSQLPKDRFSAERLKGVDSTLKIQPAKLEDSAVYLCASSLEGRQGARKNIQYFGAGTRLSVL.

The chain joins TRBV5-4 to TRBJ2-2, with D possibly matching TRBD1 (8 bases). The CDR3 runs to 14 residues. Germline CDR1 reads SGHNT; CDR2 reads YYREEE (reference sequence). V lost 4 bases and J lost 12, with 19 bases in between. CDR3 nucleotide sequence: TGTGCCAGCAGCGTTACAGGGGGAGGGTCCCAGCTGTTTTTT. Protein sequence: CASSVTGGGSQLFF.

The CDR3 sequence is CASSSPGSGGETQYF. The CDR3 bases are TGTGCCAGCAGCTCGCCGGGTAGCGGGGGGGAAACCCAGTACTTC. The V and J genes are TRBV7-9 and TRBJ2-5; 11 bases align to TRBD2. The CDR3 totals 15 residues. Germline V gene sequence: CDR1 SEHNR, CDR2 FQNEAQ (reference sequence). Unmatched junction bases numbered 9, after V lost 4 bases and J lost 8 bases.

The J gene is TRBJ2-1, the V gene TRBV5-6; 9 bases are a match to TRBD1. The CDR3 has 15 amino acids. With 4 bases clipped from V and 9 bases from J, the junction kept 11 bases outside the gene matches. The germline CDR1 and CDR2 sequences are SGHDT and YYEEEE. CDR3 residues: CASSRPGQGRGEQFF. Here the CDR3 DNA reads TGTGCCAGCAGCCGACCGGGACAGGGACGTGGTGAGCAGTTCTTC. The full variable domain, rest sourced from reference TRBV5-6 and TRBJ2-1, is DAGVTQSPTHLIKTRGQQVTLRCSPKSGHDTVSWYQQALGQGPQFIFQYYEEEERQRGNFPDRFSGHQFPNYSSELNVNALLLGDSALYLCASSRPGQGRGEQFFGPGTRLTVL.

The chain has TRBV28 and TRBJ2-3; no clear D gene. The CDR3 is 14 amino acids. Trimming left V 3 bases short and J 5 bases short, with 12 bases between. Germline values: CDR1 MDHEN, CDR2 SYDVKM. DNA of the CDR3: TGTGCCAGCAGTTTCGGCAGCCTTAGAGATACGCAGTATTTT. Translated: CASSFGSLRDTQYF.

CDR3 loop: CSVGAGLGSPLHF. CDR3 nucleotides: TGCAGCGTTGGGGCGGGTCTGGGATCACCCCTCCACTTT. V usage is TRBV29-1 and J usage is TRBJ1-6; no definite D call. This CDR3 contains 13 residues. V lost 4 bases and J 10 bases, leaving 14 bases between the germline ends. Germline assignment: CDR1 SQVTM and CDR2 ANQGSEA. The variable domain in full, completed from reference TRBV29-1 and TRBJ1-6, reads SAVISQKPSRDICQRGTSLTIQCQVDSQVTMMFWYRQQPGQSLTLIATANQGSEATYESGFVIDKFPISRPNLTFSTLTVSNMSPEDSSIYLCSVGAGLGSPLHFGNGTRLTVT.

The genes are TRBV27 and TRBJ1-1; 12 bases align to TRBD1. Germline V lookup: CDR1 MNHEY, CDR2 SMNVEV (reference sequence). The CDR3 contains 17 residues. Unmatched junction bases numbered 7, after V lost 4 bases and J lost 1 base. In nucleotides, the CDR3 is TGTGCCAGCAGTTCAAGGGACAGGGGGCCCGCGAACACTGAAGCTTTCTTT. Its translation: CASSSRDRGPANTEAFF.